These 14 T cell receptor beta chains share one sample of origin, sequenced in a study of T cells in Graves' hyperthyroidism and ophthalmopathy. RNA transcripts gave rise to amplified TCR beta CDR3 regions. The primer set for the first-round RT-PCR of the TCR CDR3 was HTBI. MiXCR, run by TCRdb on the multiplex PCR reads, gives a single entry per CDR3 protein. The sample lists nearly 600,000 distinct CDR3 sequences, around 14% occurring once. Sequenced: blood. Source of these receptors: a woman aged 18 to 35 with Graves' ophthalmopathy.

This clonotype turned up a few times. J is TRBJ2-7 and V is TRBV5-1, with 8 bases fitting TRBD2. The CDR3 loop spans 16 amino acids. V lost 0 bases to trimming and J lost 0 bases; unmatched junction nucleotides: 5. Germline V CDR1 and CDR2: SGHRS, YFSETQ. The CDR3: CASSLASGTSSYEQYF. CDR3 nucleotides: TGCGCCAGCAGCTTGGCTTCCGGGACTAGCTCCTACGAGCAGTACTTC.

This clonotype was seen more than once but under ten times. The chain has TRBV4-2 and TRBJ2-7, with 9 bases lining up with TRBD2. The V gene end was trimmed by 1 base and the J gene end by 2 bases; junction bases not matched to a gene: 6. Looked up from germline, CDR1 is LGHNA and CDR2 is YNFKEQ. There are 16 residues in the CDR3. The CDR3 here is CASSQGSASGTYEQYF. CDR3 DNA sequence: TGTGCCAGCAGCCAAGGGTCGGCTAGCGGGACCTACGAGCAGTACTTC.

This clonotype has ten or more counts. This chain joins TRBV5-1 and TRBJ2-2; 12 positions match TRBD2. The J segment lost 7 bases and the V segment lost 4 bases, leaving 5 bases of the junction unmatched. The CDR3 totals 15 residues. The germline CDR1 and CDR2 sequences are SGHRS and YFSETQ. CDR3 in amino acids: CASSQTSGSGGELFF. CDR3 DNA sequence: TGCGCCAGCAGCCAGACTAGCGGGAGCGGCGGGGAGCTGTTTTTT.

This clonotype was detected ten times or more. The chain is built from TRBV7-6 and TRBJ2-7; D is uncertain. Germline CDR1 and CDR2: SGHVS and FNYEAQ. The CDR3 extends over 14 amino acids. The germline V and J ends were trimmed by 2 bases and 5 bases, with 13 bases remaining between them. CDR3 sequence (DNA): TGTGCCAGCAGCTTATTCCGGTCTACCCACGAGCAGTACTTC. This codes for CASSLFRSTHEQYF.

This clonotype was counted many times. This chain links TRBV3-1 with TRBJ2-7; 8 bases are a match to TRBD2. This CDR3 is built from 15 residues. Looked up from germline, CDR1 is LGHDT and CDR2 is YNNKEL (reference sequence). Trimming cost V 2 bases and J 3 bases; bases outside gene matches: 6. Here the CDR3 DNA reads TGTGCCAGCAGCCAAACTAGCGGTTGGGGCTACGAGCAGTACTTC. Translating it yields CASSQTSGWGYEQYF.

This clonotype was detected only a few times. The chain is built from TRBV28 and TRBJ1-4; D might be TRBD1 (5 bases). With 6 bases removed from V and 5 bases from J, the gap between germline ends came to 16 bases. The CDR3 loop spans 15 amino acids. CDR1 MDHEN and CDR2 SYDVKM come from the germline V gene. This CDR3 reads CASSPPGLQNEKLFF. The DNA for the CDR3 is TGTGCCAGCAGCCCGCCGGGACTTCAAAATGAAAAACTGTTTTTT.

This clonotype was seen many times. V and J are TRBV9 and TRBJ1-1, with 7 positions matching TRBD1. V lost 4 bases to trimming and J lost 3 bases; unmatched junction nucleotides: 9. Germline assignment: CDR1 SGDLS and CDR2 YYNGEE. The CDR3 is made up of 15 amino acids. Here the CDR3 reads CASSPQGGLDTEAFF. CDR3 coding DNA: TGTGCCAGCAGCCCTCAAGGGGGCTTGGACACTGAAGCTTTCTTT.

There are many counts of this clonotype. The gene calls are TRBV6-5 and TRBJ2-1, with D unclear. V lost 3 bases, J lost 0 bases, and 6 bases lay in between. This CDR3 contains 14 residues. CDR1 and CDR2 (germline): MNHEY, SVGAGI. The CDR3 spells CASSYGSSYNEQFF. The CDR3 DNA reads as TGTGCCAGCAGTTATGGCAGCTCCTACAATGAGCAGTTCTTC.

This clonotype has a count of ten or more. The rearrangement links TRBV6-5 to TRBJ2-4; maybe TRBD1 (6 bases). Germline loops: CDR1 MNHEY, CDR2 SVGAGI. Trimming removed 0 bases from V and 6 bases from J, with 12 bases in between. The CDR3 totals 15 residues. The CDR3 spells CASSYSLRGGNIQYF. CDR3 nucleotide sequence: TGTGCCAGCAGTTACTCCCTCCGAGGGGGAAACATTCAGTACTTC.

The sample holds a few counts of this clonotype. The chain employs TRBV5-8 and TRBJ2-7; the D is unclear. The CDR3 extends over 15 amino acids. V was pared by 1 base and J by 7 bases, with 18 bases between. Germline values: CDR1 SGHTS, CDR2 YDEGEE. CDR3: CASSLPLLRQDEQYF. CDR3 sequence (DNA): TGTGCCAGCAGCTTGCCCCTACTCAGGCAGGATGAGCAGTACTTC.

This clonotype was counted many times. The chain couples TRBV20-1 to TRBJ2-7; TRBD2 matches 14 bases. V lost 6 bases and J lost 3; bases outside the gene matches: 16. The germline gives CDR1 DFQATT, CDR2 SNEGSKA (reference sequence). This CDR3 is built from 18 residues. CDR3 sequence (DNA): TGCAGTGCCGAAGATTATCCGGGACTAGCGGGAGAAGGCTACGAGCAGTACTTC. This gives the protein CSAEDYPGLAGEGYEQYF.

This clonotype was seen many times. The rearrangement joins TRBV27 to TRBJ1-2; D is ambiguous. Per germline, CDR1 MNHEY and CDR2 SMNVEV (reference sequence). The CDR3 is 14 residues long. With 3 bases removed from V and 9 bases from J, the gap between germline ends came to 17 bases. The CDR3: CASSLGTSSGSYTF. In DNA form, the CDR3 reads TGTGCCAGCAGTTTGGGCACTTCGAGTGGAAGCTACACCTTC.

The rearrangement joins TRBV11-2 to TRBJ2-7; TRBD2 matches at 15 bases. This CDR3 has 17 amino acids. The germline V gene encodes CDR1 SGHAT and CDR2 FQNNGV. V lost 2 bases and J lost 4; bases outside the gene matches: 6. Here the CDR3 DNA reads TGTGCCAGCAGCTTATACACCGGGACTAGCGGGAGGTACGAGCAGTACTTC. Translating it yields CASSLYTGTSGRYEQYF. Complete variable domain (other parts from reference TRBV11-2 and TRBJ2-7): EAGVAQSPRYKIIEKRQSVAFWCNPISGHATLYWYQQILGQGPKLLIQFQNNGVVDDSQLPKDRFSAERLKGVDSTLKIQPAKLEDSAVYLCASSLYTGTSGRYEQYFGPGTRLTVT.

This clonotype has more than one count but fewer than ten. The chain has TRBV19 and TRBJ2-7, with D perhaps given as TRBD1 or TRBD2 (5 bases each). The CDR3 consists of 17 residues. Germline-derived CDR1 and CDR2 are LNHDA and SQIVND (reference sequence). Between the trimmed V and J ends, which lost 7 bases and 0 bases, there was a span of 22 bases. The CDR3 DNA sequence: TGTGCCAGTACCACGGGATGGGACCCTTGGAGCTCCTACGAGCAGTACTTC. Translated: CASTTGWDPWSSYEQYF.